This TCR beta chain stems from a study of CD8+CD57+ T cells in acquired aplastic anemia. Notes on the study in general: Overlap between patients and controls comprised 25 to 30 CD8+ CDR3 sequences. Simpson's diversity of CD8+ cells was not significantly different in patients compared with controls.

On this clonotype itself: Antigen specificity is unknown.

V lost 5 bases and J 3 bases, leaving 5 bases between the germline ends. CDR1 MGHDK and CDR2 SYGVNS come from the germline V gene. The CDR3 is 11 amino acids. TCR beta VDJ and CDR3 were profiled, and genomic DNA was the template. A single record per CDR3 protein comes from TCRdb applying MiXCR to the reads. Among approximately 200,000 distinct CDR3 sequences, over 60% were seen once, and the ten largest hold 46%. Sequenced input: sorted CD4+, CD8+, or CD8+CD57+ T cells (not recorded which) from PBMCs. The rearrangement joins TRBV25-1 to TRBJ2-7; no clear D gene. The receptor comes from a human donor with severe aplastic anemia or a healthy control (not recorded which). The CDR3 DNA reads TGTGCCAGCAGTACCAACTACGAGCAGTACTTC. Translation: CASSTNYEQYF.